The 28 T cell receptor beta chains listed next were all sequenced from one sample in a study of CD8 T cells in ankylosing spondylitis. One entry per CDR3 protein, called by TCRdb with MiXCR from the 5' RACE reads. The sample lists hundreds of thousands of distinct CDR3 sequences, around 7.8% occurring once. Sequenced material: blood, either unsorted or a sorted T cell fraction (not recorded which). All receptors derive from a male donor with ankylosing spondylitis or in good health (not recorded which).

This clonotype was detected ten times or more. This CDR3 reads CAWSVPGLAVQETQYF. The CDR3 DNA reads TGTGCCTGGAGTGTACCCGGACTAGCGGTCCAAGAGACCCAGTACTTC. The rearrangement links TRBV30 to TRBJ2-5, with 10 bases that match TRBD2. V gave up 0 bases and J gave up 1 base; unmatched junction bases: 5. This CDR3 has 16 amino acids. Looked up from germline, CDR1 is GTSNPN and CDR2 is SVGIG (reference sequence).

There are many counts of this clonotype. V and J are TRBV5-1 and TRBJ2-5; D is undetermined. Trimming removed 1 base at V and 4 bases at J, with 14 bases between. CDR1 is SGHRS, CDR2 YFSETQ, per germline. The length of the CDR3 is 15 residues. The CDR3 sequence: CASSLSPGSGETQYF. Written as DNA, the CDR3 is TGCGCCAGCAGCTTGTCGCCAGGTTCGGGAGAGACCCAGTACTTC.

This clonotype was seen a few times. V usage is TRBV11-2 and J usage is TRBJ2-7, with TRBD2 identical over 9 bases. CDR1 and CDR2 from the germline V gene are SGHAT and FQNNGV. J was trimmed by 4 bases and V by 1 base; bases with no gene match: 2. This CDR3 has 14 residues. CDR3 DNA sequence: TGTGCCAGCAGCTTAGTGCGGGGGGGATACGAGCAGTACTTC. Translating it yields CASSLVRGGYEQYF.

This clonotype was observed at least ten times. The chain carries TRBV18 and TRBJ2-1; TRBD2 matches 7 bases. Germline assignment: CDR1 KGHSH and CDR2 LQKENI. The CDR3 is 16 residues long. V lost 0 bases to trimming and J lost 6 bases; unmatched junction nucleotides: 8. In DNA, the CDR3 is TGTGCCAGCTCACCACCGGGGAGGGCCGCTACCAATGAGCAGTTCTTC. The encoded protein is CASSPPGRAATNEQFF.

Many counts were recorded for this clonotype. This chain uses TRBV11-2 with TRBJ2-1; 8 positions match TRBD2. Germline trimming cut 2 bases from V and 15 bases from J; bases unmatched to any gene: 9. Germline V gene sequence: CDR1 SGHAT, CDR2 FQNNGV. CDR3 length equals 13 residues. The CDR3 loop reads CASSLNPGGARFF. As DNA, the CDR3 is TGTGCCAGCAGCTTAAACCCCGGGGGGGCCCGGTTCTTC.

This chain uses TRBV25-1 with TRBJ2-3, with 10 bases matching TRBD1. With 4 bases clipped from V and 2 bases from J, the junction kept 3 bases outside the gene matches. This CDR3 is 15 amino acids long. CDR1 is MGHDK and CDR2 is SYGVNS in the germline V gene. The CDR3 spells CASSAGQGNTDTQYF. DNA for the CDR3: TGTGCCAGCAGTGCGGGACAGGGGAACACAGATACGCAGTATTTT.

This clonotype was seen many times. The V call is TRBV12-3 or TRBV12-4, the J call TRBJ1-2, with D uncertain. The V end was cut by 4 bases, the J end by 0 bases, with 12 bases between. This CDR3 has 15 amino acids. DNA for the CDR3: TGTGCCAGCAGTTCCCACGGAGGGCCTAACTATGGCTACACCTTC. Its translation: CASSSHGGPNYGYTF.

This clonotype was seen repeatedly, ten times or more. This chain uses TRBV20-1 with TRBJ2-7; 7 bases are a match to TRBD1. Germline loops: CDR1 DFQATT, CDR2 SNEGSKA (reference sequence). V was pared by 0 bases and J by 1 base, with 12 bases of the junction left unmatched. This CDR3 contains 17 residues. The CDR3 DNA reads as TGCAGTGCTAGAGATAGGAGTACGGACAGGTGGTCCTACGAGCAGTACTTC. Translating it yields CSARDRSTDRWSYEQYF.

This clonotype has ten or more counts. The chain is built from TRBV7-2 and TRBJ2-7; D is uncertain. V lost 6 bases and J lost 0, with 12 bases in between. CDR1 SGHTA and CDR2 FQGNSA come from the germline V gene. The CDR3 consists of 14 residues. Here the CDR3 reads CASRWASSSYEQYF. Here the CDR3 DNA reads TGTGCCAGCAGGTGGGCTTCGAGCTCCTACGAGCAGTACTTC.

This clonotype showed up many times. The rearrangement uses TRBV27 and TRBJ2-2, with 8 bases fitting TRBD2. Germline V lookup: CDR1 MNHEY, CDR2 SMNVEV (reference sequence). With 2 bases clipped from V and 7 bases from J, the junction kept 6 bases outside the gene matches. CDR3 length equals 15 residues. The CDR3 coding sequence is TGTGCCAGCAGTTTAAGGGGACTAGTCCTCGGGGAGCTGTTTTTT. As protein: CASSLRGLVLGELFF.

The table lists this clonotype with many counts. In DNA, the CDR3 is TGTGCCAGCAGGCTCTACGGTAGGGTGGAGGGGAAGAATGGCTACACCTTC. This translates into CASRLYGRVEGKNGYTF. The J gene is TRBJ1-2, the V gene TRBV6-1; perhaps TRBD1 as D (5 bases). The CDR3 length is 17 residues. Trimming removed 6 bases from V and 6 bases from J, with 26 bases in between. CDR1 is MNHNS and CDR2 is SASEGT in the germline V gene.

This chain links TRBV12-3 or TRBV12-4 with TRBJ2-3; 8 bases match TRBD2. Unmatched junction bases numbered 5, after V lost 1 base and J lost 2 bases. There are 16 residues in the CDR3. Written as DNA, the CDR3 is TGTGCCAGCAGTTTAGGCGGGAGGAGCATCACAGATACGCAGTATTTT. It specifies CASSLGGRSITDTQYF.

Many counts were recorded for this clonotype. The chain couples TRBV11-2 to TRBJ1-6; 8 bases are shared with TRBD1. V shed 4 bases and J 7 bases; nucleotides not matched to a gene: 9. Germline CDR1 is SGHAT and CDR2 is FQNNGV. The CDR3 length is 16 residues. The CDR3 DNA follows: TGTGCCAGCAGCTCCAGGGCGACAGGGGCGAATTCACCCCTCCACTTT. As protein: CASSSRATGANSPLHF.

V gene TRBV7-9 combines with J gene TRBJ2-2; a possible D gene is TRBD1 (6 bases). V lost 5 bases and J lost 3, with 10 bases in between. Germline loops: CDR1 SEHNR, CDR2 FQNEAQ (reference sequence). The CDR3 runs 14 residues. The CDR3 DNA follows: TGTGCCAGCAGCCCGGACAGAGACACCGGGGAGCTGTTTTTT. It is translated as CASSPDRDTGELFF.

The gene calls are TRBV10-3 and TRBJ1-1; maybe TRBD1 (5 bases). The CDR3 consists of 16 residues. The germline V gene encodes CDR1 ENHRY and CDR2 SYGVKD. With 4 bases removed from V and 0 bases from J, the gap between germline ends came to 15 bases. CDR3 DNA: TGTGCCATCAGTGGCCTGGGGGAGGACCTGAACACTGAAGCTTTCTTT. It encodes CAISGLGEDLNTEAFF.

This clonotype was seen at least ten times. The chain recombines TRBV5-1 with TRBJ2-3, with D unresolved. Trimming took off 4 bases at V and 0 bases at J, with 15 bases between the two ends. Germline V CDR1 and CDR2: SGHRS, YFSETQ. CDR3 length equals 16 residues. The CDR3 protein is CASSHPNLISTDTQYF. In nucleotides, the CDR3 is TGCGCCAGCAGCCACCCGAACCTAATAAGCACAGATACGCAGTATTTT.

The chain carries TRBV25-1 and TRBJ1-6; TRBD1 agrees at 7 bases. This CDR3 has 16 residues. Germline values: CDR1 MGHDK, CDR2 SYGVNS. With 4 bases clipped from V and 7 bases from J, the junction kept 10 bases outside the gene matches. CDR3 bases: TGTGCCAGCAGTGCGCCCCCCGACAGGGCGAATTCACCCCTCCACTTT. Protein: CASSAPPDRANSPLHF.

This clonotype was counted ten times or more. The chain combines TRBV9 with TRBJ1-5; D is possibly TRBD1 (6 bases). Germline assignment: CDR1 SGDLS and CDR2 YYNGEE. V dropped 0 bases and J dropped 5 bases, with 12 bases sitting between them. The CDR3 is made up of 15 amino acids. DNA for the CDR3: TGTGCCAGCAGCGTAGAATCAGGGGACGATCAGCCCCAGCATTTT. The encoded protein is CASSVESGDDQPQHF.

This clonotype appeared many times. The rearrangement joins TRBV5-6 to TRBJ1-1; maybe TRBD1 (5 bases). Germline V gene data show CDR1 as SGHDT and CDR2 as YYEEEE. Trimming removed 4 bases from V and 0 bases from J, with 13 bases in between. CDR3 length: 15 amino acids. CDR3 amino acids: CASSVWGRMNTEAFF. DNA of the CDR3: TGTGCCAGCAGCGTTTGGGGCAGGATGAACACTGAAGCTTTCTTT.

This clonotype appeared many times. The chain links TRBV12-3 or TRBV12-4 to TRBJ2-3; 8 bases fit TRBD1. This CDR3 contains 16 residues. Losses at the gene ends were 1 base for V and 2 bases for J; bases not matched to a gene: 5. CDR3 nucleotides: TGTGCCAGCAGTTTAGAGGCAGGGGGCCCCACAGATACGCAGTATTTT. It yields the protein CASSLEAGGPTDTQYF.

This clonotype was seen only a few times. J is TRBJ2-3 and V is TRBV5-4; a weak D match, TRBD2 (5 bases). The germline CDR1 and CDR2 sequences are SGHNT and YYREEE (reference sequence). The CDR3 extends over 15 amino acids. Trimming left V 6 bases short and J 2 bases short, with 16 bases between. This CDR3 is CASTQEASSTDTQYF. CDR3 coding DNA: TGTGCCAGCACCCAGGAGGCTTCGTCCACAGATACGCAGTATTTT.

Ten or more counts support this clonotype. This chain joins TRBV10-2 and TRBJ2-7, with 9 bases aligning to TRBD2. V gave up 0 bases and J gave up 6 bases; unmatched junction bases: 6. The V gene's germline CDR1 is WSHSY and CDR2 SAAADI. The CDR3 spans 15 residues. The CDR3 spells CASSESWTSAIEQYF. The CDR3, as DNA: TGCGCCAGCAGTGAGTCGTGGACTAGCGCTATCGAGCAGTACTTC.

This clonotype appeared once. This chain connects TRBV30 to TRBJ2-7; maybe TRBD2 (6 bases). Trimming removed 0 bases from V and 6 bases from J, with 15 bases in between. The CDR3 is 14 residues long. Germline CDR1 GTSNPN, CDR2 SVGIG (reference sequence). The CDR3 DNA sequence: TGTGCCTGGAGTGTTGGGGGAGGACTTTCCGAGCAGTACTTC. Encoded protein: CAWSVGGGLSEQYF.

This clonotype has at least ten counts. The chain recombines TRBV7-9 with TRBJ2-1; the D is unclear. Trimming pared 6 bases from V and 3 bases from J, leaving 15 bases between. This CDR3 contains 15 residues. The germline gives CDR1 SEHNR, CDR2 FQNEAQ (reference sequence). Here the CDR3 DNA reads TGTGCCAGCAGGACGGCAAGGGATAACTACAATGAGCAGTTCTTC. Translation gives CASRTARDNYNEQFF.

This rearrangement joins TRBV6-4 to TRBJ2-7; D gene ambiguous. The CDR3 is 15 residues long. Germline V gene lookup returns CDR1 MRHNA and CDR2 SNTAGT. Trimming stripped 6 bases from V and 0 bases from J, with 15 bases between. This CDR3 is CASRTRLSLSYEQYF. The CDR3 nucleotides are TGTGCCAGCAGAACCCGGTTGAGTCTCTCCTACGAGCAGTACTTC.

In this sample, this clonotype turned up many times. This chain links TRBV7-8 with TRBJ1-6; D call uncertain. The CDR3 has 14 residues. V was pared by 5 bases and J by 3 bases, with 8 bases between. Germline loops: CDR1 SGHVS, CDR2 FQNEAQ. The CDR3 sequence: CASSRTDYNSPLHF. The CDR3 coding sequence is TGTGCCAGCAGCCGGACGGACTATAATTCACCCCTCCACTTT.

This clonotype was seen many times. This chain joins TRBV20-1 and TRBJ1-1; D is unclear. Per germline, CDR1 DFQATT and CDR2 SNEGSKA (reference sequence). V lost 1 base, J lost 1 base, and 4 bases lay in between. This CDR3 has 12 amino acids. In nucleotides, the CDR3 is TGCAGTGCTAGAGGTGAGAACACTGAAGCTTTCTTT. As protein: CSARGENTEAFF.

Ten or more counts support this clonotype. V gene TRBV12-3 or TRBV12-4 combines with J gene TRBJ2-7; TRBD2 agrees at 9 bases. The ends lost 7 bases at V and 0 bases at J; junction bases unmatched: 7. The CDR3 totals 15 residues. CDR3 sequence (DNA): TGTGCCAGCAACTCCGGCGGGGGGGGCTCCTACGAGCAGTACTTC. Its translation: CASNSGGGGSYEQYF.